This T cell receptor (beta chain) is drawn from a study of tumor-infiltrating lymphocytes in primary liver carcinoma. Study overall: Read depth, roughly 3.5 to 7.13 million productive TCRbeta reads, did not differ significantly between tissues.

This clonotype was seen ten or more times. The antigen remains unidentified. A primer in the constant region served to generate TCR beta cDNA from approximately 450 ng of total RNA. Employing slightly modified ARM-PCR, three nested multiplex PCR rounds were run, and these gave rise to the TCR beta libraries. Both of the initial two PCR rounds ran for about 9 cycles and employed TRBV1-TRBV30 forward primers alongside a C-beta reverse primer. Via MiXCR, TCRdb re-called the multiplex PCR reads, giving one row per CDR3 protein. The sample carries about 330,000 distinct CDR3 sequences, approximately 64% recorded once. Blood RNA originated from unsorted whole blood, with germline DNA additionally extracted. Germline CDR1 is SQVTM and CDR2 is ANQGSEA. The length of the CDR3 is 12 residues. V was clipped by 6 bases and J by 5 bases, with 14 bases between them. Study findings and constraints: In tumor-adjacent and tumor-blood pairs, overlap was lower than in tumor region pairs. Significantly larger top-250-clone fractions were found in tumors than in blood (p = 0.039).

The V call is TRBV29-1, the J call TRBJ2-7; TRBD1 is a possible D gene (5 bases). This receptor was obtained from a middle-aged man with primary liver carcinoma and hepatitis B virus infection. The sample was peripheral blood. CDR3 residues: CSVRRQTDEQYF. The CDR3 DNA sequence: TGCAGCGTACGACGACAGACCGACGAGCAGTACTTC.